What follows is one T cell receptor beta chain and its context. Its antigen remains unknown. The table came from immunoSEQ multiplex PCR; TCRdb's copy has only in-frame clones and leaves some out. The sample lists some 2.1 million clones, around 93% occurring once. The data originate from a study of shared clonotypes between healthy human individuals. Cells designated naive CD8 were CD45RO-negative and were positively selected for CCR7, with terminally differentiated effector memory CD45RA+ cells excluded. Study-level results: The naive CD4 repertoires of several donors were compared, and around 4.7% of clonotypes were shared. In having few donors, the study represented limited genetic and exposure-history diversity.

The CDR3 is 14 amino acids. Trimming cost V 3 bases and J 1 base, with 11 bases left between them. Germline assignment: CDR1 SGHKS and CDR2 YYEKEE (reference sequence). This rearrangement joins TRBV5-5 to TRBJ2-7, with a possible D match to TRBD2 (5 bases). The sequenced material came from naive CD8+ T cells from PBMCs. This receptor was taken from a young man in good health. Some clones in this sample may be carry-over from other donors' samples. CDR3 DNA: TGTGCCAGCAGCTGGGTGGGGAGATCCTACGAGCAGTACTTC. Translation gives CASSWVGRSYEQYF.